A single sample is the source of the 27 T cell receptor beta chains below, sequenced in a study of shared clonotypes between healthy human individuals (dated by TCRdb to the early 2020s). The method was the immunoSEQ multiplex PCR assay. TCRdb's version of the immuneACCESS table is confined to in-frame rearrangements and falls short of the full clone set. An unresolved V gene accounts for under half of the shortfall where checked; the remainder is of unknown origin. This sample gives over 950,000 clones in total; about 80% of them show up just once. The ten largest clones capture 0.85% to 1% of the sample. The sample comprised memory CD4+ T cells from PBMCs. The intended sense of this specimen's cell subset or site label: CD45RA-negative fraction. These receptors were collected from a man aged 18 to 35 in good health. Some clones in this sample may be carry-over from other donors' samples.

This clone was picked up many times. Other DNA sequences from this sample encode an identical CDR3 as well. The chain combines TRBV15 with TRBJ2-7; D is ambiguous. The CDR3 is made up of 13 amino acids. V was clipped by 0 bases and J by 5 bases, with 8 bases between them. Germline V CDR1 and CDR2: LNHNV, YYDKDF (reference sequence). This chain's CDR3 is CATSRDNADEQYF. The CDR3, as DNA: TGTGCCACCAGCAGAGACAACGCCGACGAGCAGTACTTC.

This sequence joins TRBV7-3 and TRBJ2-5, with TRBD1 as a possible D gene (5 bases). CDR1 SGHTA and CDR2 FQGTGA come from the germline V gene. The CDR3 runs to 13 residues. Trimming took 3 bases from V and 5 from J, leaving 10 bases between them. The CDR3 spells CASSFTGLETQYF. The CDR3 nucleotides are TGTGCCAGCAGCTTTACAGGATTGGAGACCCAGTACTTC.

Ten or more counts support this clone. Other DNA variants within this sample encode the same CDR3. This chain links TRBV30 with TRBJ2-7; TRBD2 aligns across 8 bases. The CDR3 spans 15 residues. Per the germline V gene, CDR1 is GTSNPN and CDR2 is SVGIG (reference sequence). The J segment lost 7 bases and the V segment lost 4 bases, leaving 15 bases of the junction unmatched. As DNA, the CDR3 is TGTGCCTGGACCCCCGGGACTAGGCCCGGTTCGGAGCAGTACTTC. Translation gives CAWTPGTRPGSEQYF. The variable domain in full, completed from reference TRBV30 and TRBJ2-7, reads SQTIHQWPATLVQPVGSPLSLECTVEGTSNPNLYWYRQAAGRGLQLLFYSVGIGQISSEVPQNLSASRPQDRQFILSSKKLLLSDSGFYLCAWTPGTRPGSEQYFGPGTRLTVT.

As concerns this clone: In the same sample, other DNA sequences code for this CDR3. The DNA for the CDR3 is TGTGCCAGCAGCTTGGAAGGTTTGGCCACAGATACGCAGTATTTT. This sequence encodes CASSLEGLATDTQYF. The genes are TRBV5-4 and TRBJ2-3; D is unresolved. The germline gives CDR1 SGHNT, CDR2 YYREEE (reference sequence). Trimming took off 0 bases at V and 2 bases at J, with 10 bases between the two ends. The CDR3 totals 15 residues.

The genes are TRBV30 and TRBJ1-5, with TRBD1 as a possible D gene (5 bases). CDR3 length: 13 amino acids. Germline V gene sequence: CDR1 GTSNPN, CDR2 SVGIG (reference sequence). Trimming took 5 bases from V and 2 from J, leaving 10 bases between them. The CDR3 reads CAWGSQGNQPQHF. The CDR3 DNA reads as TGTGCCTGGGGCTCACAGGGCAATCAGCCCCAGCATTTT.

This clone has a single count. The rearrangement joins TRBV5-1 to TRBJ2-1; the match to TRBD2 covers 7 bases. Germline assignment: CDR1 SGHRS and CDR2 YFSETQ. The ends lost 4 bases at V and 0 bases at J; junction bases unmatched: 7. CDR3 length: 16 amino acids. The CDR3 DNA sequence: TGCGCCAGCAGCCTATTAGCGGGCCACTCCTACAATGAGCAGTTCTTC. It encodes CASSLLAGHSYNEQFF.

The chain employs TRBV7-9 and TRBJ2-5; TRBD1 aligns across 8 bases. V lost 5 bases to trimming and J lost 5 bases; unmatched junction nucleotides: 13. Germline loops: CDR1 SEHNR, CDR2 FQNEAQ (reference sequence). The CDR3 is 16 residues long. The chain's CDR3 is CASSKDRGSFHETQYF. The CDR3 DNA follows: TGTGCCAGCAGCAAAGACAGGGGTTCGTTTCATGAGACCCAGTACTTC.

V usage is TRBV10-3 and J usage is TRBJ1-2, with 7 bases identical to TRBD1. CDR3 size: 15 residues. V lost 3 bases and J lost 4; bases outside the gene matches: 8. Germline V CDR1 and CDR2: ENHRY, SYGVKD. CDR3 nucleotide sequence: TGTGCCATCAGTGACCTGACAGGGACTAGCTATGGCTACACCTTC. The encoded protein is CAISDLTGTSYGYTF.

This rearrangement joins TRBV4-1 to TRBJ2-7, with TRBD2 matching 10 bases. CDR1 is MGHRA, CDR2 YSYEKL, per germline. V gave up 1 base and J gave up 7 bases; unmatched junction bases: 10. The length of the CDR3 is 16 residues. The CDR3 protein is CASSQGVASGSNEQYF. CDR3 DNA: TGCGCCAGCAGCCAAGGGGTGGCTAGCGGGAGTAATGAGCAGTACTTC.

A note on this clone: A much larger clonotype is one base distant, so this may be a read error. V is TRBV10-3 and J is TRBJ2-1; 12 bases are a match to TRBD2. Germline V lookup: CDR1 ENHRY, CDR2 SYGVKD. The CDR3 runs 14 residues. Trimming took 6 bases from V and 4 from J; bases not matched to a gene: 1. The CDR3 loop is CAIRGTSGYNEQFF. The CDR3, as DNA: TGTGCCATCAGGGGGACTAGCGGGTACAATGAGCAGTTCTTC.

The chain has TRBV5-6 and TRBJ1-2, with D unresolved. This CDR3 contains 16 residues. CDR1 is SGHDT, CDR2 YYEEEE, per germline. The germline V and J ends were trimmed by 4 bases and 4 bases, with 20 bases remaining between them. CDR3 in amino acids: CASSLKPGIHVYGYTF. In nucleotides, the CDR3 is TGTGCCAGCAGCCTGAAACCCGGGATCCACGTCTATGGCTACACCTTC.

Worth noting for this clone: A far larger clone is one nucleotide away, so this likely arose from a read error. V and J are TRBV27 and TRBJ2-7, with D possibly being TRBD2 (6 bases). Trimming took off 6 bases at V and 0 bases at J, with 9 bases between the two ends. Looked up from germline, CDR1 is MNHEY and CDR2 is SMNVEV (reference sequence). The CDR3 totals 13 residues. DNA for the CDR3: TGTGCCAGCAGCCGGGACTTCTCCTACGAGCAGTACTTC. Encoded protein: CASSRDFSYEQYF.

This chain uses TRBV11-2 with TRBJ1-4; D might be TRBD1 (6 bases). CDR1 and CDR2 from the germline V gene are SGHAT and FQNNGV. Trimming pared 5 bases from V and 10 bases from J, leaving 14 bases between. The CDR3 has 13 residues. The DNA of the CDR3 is TGTGCCAGCAGCGCTGAGCGAGGGGGAAAACTGTTTTTT. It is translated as CASSAERGGKLFF.

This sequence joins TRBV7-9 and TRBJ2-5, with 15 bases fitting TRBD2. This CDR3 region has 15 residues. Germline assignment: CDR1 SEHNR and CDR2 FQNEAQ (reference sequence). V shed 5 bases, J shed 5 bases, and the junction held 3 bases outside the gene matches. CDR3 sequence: CASSQGTSGRETQYF. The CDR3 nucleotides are TGTGCCAGCAGCCAAGGGACTAGCGGGAGGGAGACCCAGTACTTC.

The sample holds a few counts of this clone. The DNA for the CDR3 is TGTGCCAGCAGCCAAGCAGGGCTCCGGGACACTGAAGCTTTCTTT. This sequence encodes CASSQAGLRDTEAFF. J is TRBJ1-1 and V is TRBV4-2, with a tentative D call TRBD1 (5 bases). Looked up from germline, CDR1 is LGHNA and CDR2 is YNFKEQ. V was pared by 1 base and J by 3 bases, with 12 bases between. The CDR3 is 15 residues long.

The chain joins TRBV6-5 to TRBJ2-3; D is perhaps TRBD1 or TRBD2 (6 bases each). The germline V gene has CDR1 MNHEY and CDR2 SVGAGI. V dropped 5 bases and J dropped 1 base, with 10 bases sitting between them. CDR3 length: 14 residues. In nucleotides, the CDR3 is TGTGCCAGCAGTCGGGGGCTAGGCACAGATACGCAGTATTTT. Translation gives CASSRGLGTDTQYF.

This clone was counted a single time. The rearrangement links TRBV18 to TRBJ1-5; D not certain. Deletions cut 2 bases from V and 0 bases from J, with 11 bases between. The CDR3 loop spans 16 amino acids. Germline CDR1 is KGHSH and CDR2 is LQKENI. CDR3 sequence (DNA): TGTGCCAGCTCACCATCGGGCATTAATAGCAATCAGCCCCAGCATTTT. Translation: CASSPSGINSNQPQHF.

CDR3 amino acids: CASSLDPSGQQFF. The CDR3, as DNA: TGCGCCAGCAGCTTGGATCCTAGCGGCCAGCAGTTCTTC. The V and J genes are TRBV5-1 and TRBJ2-1, with 7 bases identical to TRBD2. The CDR3 contains 13 residues. In germline, CDR1 is SGHRS, CDR2 YFSETQ. Trimming cost V 0 bases and J 11 bases; bases outside gene matches: 5.

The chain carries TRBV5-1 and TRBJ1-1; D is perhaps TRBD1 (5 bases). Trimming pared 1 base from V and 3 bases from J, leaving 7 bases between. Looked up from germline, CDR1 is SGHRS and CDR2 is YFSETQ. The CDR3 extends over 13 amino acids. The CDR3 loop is CASSLIRDTEAFF. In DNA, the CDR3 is TGCGCCAGCAGCTTGATCAGGGACACTGAAGCTTTCTTT. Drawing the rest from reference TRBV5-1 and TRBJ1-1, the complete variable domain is KAGVTQTPRYLIKTRGQQVTLSCSPISGHRSVSWYQQTPGQGLQFLFEYFSETQRNKGNFPGRFSGRQFSNSRSEMNVSTLELGDSALYLCASSLIRDTEAFFGQGTRLTVV.

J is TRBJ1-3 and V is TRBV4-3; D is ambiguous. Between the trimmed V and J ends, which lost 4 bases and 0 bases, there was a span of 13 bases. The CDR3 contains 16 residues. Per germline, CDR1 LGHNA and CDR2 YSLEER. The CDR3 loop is CASSPSGSNSGNTIYF. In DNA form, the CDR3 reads TGCGCCAGCAGCCCGAGTGGCAGCAACTCTGGAAACACCATATATTTT.

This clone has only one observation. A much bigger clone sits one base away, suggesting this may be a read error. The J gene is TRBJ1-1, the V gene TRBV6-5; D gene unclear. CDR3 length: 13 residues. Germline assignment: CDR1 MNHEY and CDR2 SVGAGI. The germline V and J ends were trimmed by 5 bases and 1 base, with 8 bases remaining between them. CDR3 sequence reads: CASSEQPNTEAFF. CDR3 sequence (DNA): TGTGCCAGCAGTGAACAGCCGAACACTGAAGCTTTCTTT.

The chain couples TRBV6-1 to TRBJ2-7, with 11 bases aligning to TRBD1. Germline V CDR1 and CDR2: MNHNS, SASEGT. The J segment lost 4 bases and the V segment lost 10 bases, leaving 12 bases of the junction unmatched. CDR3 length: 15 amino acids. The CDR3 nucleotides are TGTGCCACTGGAAAGGTTGGACAGGGGGCTTACGAGCAGTACTTC. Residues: CATGKVGQGAYEQYF.

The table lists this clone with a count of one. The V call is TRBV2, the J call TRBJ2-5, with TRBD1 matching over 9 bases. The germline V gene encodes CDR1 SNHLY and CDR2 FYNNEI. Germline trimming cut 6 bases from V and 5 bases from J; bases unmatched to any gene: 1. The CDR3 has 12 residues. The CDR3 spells CASSTGGETQYF. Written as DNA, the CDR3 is TGTGCCAGCAGCACAGGGGGCGAGACCCAGTACTTC.

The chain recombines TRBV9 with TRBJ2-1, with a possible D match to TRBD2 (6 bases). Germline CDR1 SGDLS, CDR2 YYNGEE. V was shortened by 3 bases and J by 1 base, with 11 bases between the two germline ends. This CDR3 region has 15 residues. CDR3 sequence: CASSAPGSSYNEQFF. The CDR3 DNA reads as TGTGCCAGCAGCGCCCCCGGGAGTTCCTACAATGAGCAGTTCTTC.

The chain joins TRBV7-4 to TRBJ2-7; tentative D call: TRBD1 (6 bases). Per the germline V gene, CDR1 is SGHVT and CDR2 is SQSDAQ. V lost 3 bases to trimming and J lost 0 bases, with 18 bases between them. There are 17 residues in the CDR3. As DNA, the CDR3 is TGTGCCAGCAGCTTCGATCTTAGGGGGAATAGCTCCTACGAGCAGTACTTC. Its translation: CASSFDLRGNSSYEQYF.

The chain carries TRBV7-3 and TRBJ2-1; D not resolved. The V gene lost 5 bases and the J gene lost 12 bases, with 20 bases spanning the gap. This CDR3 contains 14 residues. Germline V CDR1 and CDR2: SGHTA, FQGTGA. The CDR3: CASSLSELSPVQFF. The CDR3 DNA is TGTGCCAGCAGCCTAAGCGAACTTAGCCCTGTGCAGTTCTTC. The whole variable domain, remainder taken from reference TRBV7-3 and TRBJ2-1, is GAGVSQTPSNKVTEKGKYVELRCDPISGHTALYWYRQSLGQGPEFLIYFQGTGAADDSGLPNDRFFAVRPEGSVSTLKIQRTERGDSAVYLCASSLSELSPVQFFGPGTRLTVL.

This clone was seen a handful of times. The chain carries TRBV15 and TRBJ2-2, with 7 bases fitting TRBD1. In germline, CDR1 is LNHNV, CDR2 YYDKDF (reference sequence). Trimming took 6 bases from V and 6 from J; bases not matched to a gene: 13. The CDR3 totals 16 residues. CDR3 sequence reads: CATSFTGTAAPGELFF. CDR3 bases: TGTGCCACCAGTTTCACCGGGACAGCGGCGCCCGGGGAGCTGTTTTTT.